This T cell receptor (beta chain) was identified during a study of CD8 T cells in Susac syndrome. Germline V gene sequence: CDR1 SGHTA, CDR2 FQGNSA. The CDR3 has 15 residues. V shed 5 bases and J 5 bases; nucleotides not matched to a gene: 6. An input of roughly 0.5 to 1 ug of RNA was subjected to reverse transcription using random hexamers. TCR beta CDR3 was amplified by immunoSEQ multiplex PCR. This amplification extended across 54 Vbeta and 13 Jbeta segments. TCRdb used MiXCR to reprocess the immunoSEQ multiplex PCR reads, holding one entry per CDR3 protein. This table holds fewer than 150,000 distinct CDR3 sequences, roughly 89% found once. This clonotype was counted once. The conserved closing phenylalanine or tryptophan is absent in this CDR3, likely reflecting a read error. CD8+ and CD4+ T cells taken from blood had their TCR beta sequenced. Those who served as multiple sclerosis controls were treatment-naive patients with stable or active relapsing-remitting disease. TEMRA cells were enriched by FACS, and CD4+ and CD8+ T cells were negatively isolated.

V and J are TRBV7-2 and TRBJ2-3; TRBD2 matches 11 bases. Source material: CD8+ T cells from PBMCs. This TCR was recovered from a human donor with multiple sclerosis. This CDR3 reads CASSPPGLAEDTQYL. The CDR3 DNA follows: TGTGCCAGCAGCCCCCCGGGACTAGCGGAAGATACGCAGTATTTA.